A selection of T cell receptor beta chains follows, all from one sample in a study of T cell repertoires in cytomegalovirus infection. TCRdb called the reads again in MiXCR, with one record for every CDR3 protein. This repertoire shows around 530,000 distinct CDR3 sequences, 15% to 20% found once; its top ten account for 20% to 30%. Sequenced input: CD8+ T cells from PBMCs. Receptors were obtained from a human donor in good health (CMV status not recorded). Some clones in this sample may be carry-over from other donors' samples. The CDR3 runs from the conserved cysteine through the conserved F or W. D genes are given only for firm matches. Only part of the rows carry a size: once, few, many, or a class if the clone is expanded.

D gene: NA; clone size: NA; V gene: TRBV27; J gene: TRBJ1-5; CDR3 protein: CASSFGSHNQPQHF; CDR3 DNA: TGTGCCAGCAGTTTCGGTAGTCACAATCAGCCCCAGCATTTT
D gene: TRBD1; clone size: few; V gene: TRBV12-3/TRBV12-4; J gene: TRBJ2-7; CDR3 protein: CASSSGQGWYEQYF; CDR3 DNA: TGTGCCAGCAGCAGCGGACAGGGATGGTACGAGCAGTACTTC
D gene: TRBD2; clone size: many; V gene: TRBV7-9; J gene: TRBJ2-1; CDR3 protein: CASSTGLAEQFF; CDR3 DNA: TGTGCCAGCAGCACTGGACTAGCGGAGCAGTTCTTC
D gene: NA; clone size: few; V gene: TRBV20-1; J gene: TRBJ1-1; CDR3 protein: CSARTALGTEAFF; CDR3 DNA: TGCAGTGCGAGGACAGCTCTAGGTACTGAAGCTTTCTTT
D gene: NA; clone size: many; V gene: TRBV27; J gene: TRBJ2-4; CDR3 protein: CASSSRTYSGDIQYF; CDR3 DNA: TGTGCCAGCAGCTCGAGAACTTACTCAGGCGACATTCAGTACTTC
D gene: NA; clone size: few; V gene: TRBV5-5; J gene: TRBJ2-3; CDR3 protein: CASSFFQTSTDTQYF; CDR3 DNA: TGTGCCAGCAGCTTCTTCCAGACTAGCACAGATACGCAGTATTTT
D gene: NA; clone size: few; V gene: TRBV7-9; J gene: TRBJ1-2; CDR3 protein: CASSWTQGNYTF; CDR3 DNA: TGTGCCAGCAGCTGGACACAGGGAAACTACACCTTC
D gene: NA; clone size: few; V gene: TRBV4-2; J gene: TRBJ2-5; CDR3 protein: CASSQEGGGGQETQYF; CDR3 DNA: TGTGCCAGCAGCCAAGAAGGGGGCGGGGGCCAAGAGACCCAGTACTTC
D gene: NA; clone size: NA; V gene: TRBV10-2; J gene: TRBJ2-7; CDR3 protein: CASSHLTPPRTYEQYF; CDR3 DNA: TGCGCCAGCAGCCACCTGACACCGCCGCGTACCTACGAGCAGTACTTC
D gene: NA; clone size: many; V gene: TRBV4-1; J gene: TRBJ2-3; CDR3 protein: CASSQGFRGATDTQYF; CDR3 DNA: TGCGCCAGCAGCCAAGGGTTTCGTGGGGCCACAGATACGCAGTATTTT
D gene: TRBD1; clone size: NA; V gene: TRBV12-3/TRBV12-4; J gene: TRBJ2-4; CDR3 protein: CATTTGVAKNIQYF; CDR3 DNA: TGTGCCACCACTACAGGGGTGGCCAAAAACATTCAGTACTTC
D gene: NA; clone size: many; V gene: TRBV7-6; J gene: TRBJ2-7; CDR3 protein: CASGPTVHEQYF; CDR3 DNA: TGTGCCAGCGGTCCAACTGTTCACGAGCAGTACTTC
D gene: NA; clone size: NA; V gene: TRBV4-1; J gene: TRBJ1-2; CDR3 protein: CASSQDTSNYGYTF; CDR3 DNA: TGCGCCAGCAGCCAAGACACTTCTAACTATGGCTACACCTTC
D gene: TRBD1; clone size: NA; V gene: TRBV5-1; J gene: TRBJ2-1; CDR3 protein: CASSLGTGPDEQFF; CDR3 DNA: TGCGCCAGCAGCTTGGGGACAGGGCCGGATGAGCAGTTCTTC
D gene: NA; clone size: few; V gene: TRBV19; J gene: TRBJ2-7; CDR3 protein: CASTSQGHAYEQYF; CDR3 DNA: TGTGCCAGTACCTCCCAGGGACATGCCTACGAGCAGTACTTC
D gene: NA; clone size: few; V gene: TRBV24-1; J gene: TRBJ1-2; CDR3 protein: CATSDPEGDIYGYTF; CDR3 DNA: TGTGCCACCAGTGATCCCGAGGGGGACATCTATGGCTACACCTTC
D gene: NA; clone size: NA; V gene: TRBV19; J gene: TRBJ2-1; CDR3 protein: CASSQIDEQFF; CDR3 DNA: TGTGCCAGTAGTCAGATCGATGAGCAGTTCTTC
D gene: NA; clone size: NA; V gene: TRBV25-1; J gene: TRBJ2-5; CDR3 protein: CASSADGETQYF; CDR3 DNA: TGTGCCAGCAGTGCCGACGGGGAGACCCAGTACTTC
D gene: TRBD2; clone size: many; V gene: TRBV12-3/TRBV12-4; J gene: TRBJ2-4; CDR3 protein: CASRNLAGGGVQYF; CDR3 DNA: TGTGCCAGCAGAAACCTAGCGGGAGGAGGTGTTCAGTACTTC
D gene: NA; clone size: few; V gene: TRBV10-3; J gene: TRBJ2-1; CDR3 protein: CAISEFGTPNNEQFF; CDR3 DNA: TGTGCCATCAGTGAGTTCGGGACACCCAACAATGAGCAGTTCTTC
D gene: NA; clone size: many; V gene: TRBV6-1; J gene: TRBJ2-5; CDR3 protein: CASSEFGGQAQYF; CDR3 DNA: TGTGCCAGCAGTGAATTCGGCGGACAAGCACAGTACTTC
D gene: TRBD2; clone size: NA; V gene: TRBV20-1; J gene: TRBJ2-3; CDR3 protein: CSARVAGVTTDTQYF; CDR3 DNA: TGCAGTGCTAGGGTAGCGGGAGTTACAACAGATACGCAGTATTTT
D gene: NA; clone size: many; V gene: TRBV6-2/TRBV6-3; J gene: TRBJ1-1; CDR3 protein: CASSPWAATMNTEAFF; CDR3 DNA: TGTGCCAGCAGTCCCTGGGCAGCCACCATGAACACTGAAGCTTTCTTT
D gene: TRBD1; clone size: NA; V gene: TRBV5-1; J gene: TRBJ1-2; CDR3 protein: CASSDYRGSPYGYTF; CDR3 DNA: TGCGCCAGCAGCGATTACAGGGGATCACCCTATGGCTACACCTTC